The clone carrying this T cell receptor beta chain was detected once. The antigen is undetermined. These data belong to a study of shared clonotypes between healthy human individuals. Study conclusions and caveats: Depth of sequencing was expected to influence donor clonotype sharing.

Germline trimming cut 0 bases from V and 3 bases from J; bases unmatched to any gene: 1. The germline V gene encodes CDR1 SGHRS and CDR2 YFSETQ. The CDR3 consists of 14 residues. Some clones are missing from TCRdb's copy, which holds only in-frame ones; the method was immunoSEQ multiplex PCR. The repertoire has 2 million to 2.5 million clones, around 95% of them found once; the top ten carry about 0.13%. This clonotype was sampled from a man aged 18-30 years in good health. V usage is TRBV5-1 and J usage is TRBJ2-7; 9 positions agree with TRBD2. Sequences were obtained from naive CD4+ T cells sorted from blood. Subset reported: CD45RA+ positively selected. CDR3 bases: TGCGCCAGCAGCTTGGGACTAGCGGACTACGAGCAGTACTTC. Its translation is CASSLGLADYEQYF.